This T cell receptor (beta chain) was observed in a study of shared clonotypes between healthy human individuals. Generated by immunoSEQ multiplex PCR, the TCRdb table keeps only in-frame clones and is missing some. The sample contains 950,000 to 1,100,000 clones, approximately 72% of which appear only once. Source material: memory CD4+ T cells sorted from blood. The subset was: CD45RA-negative fraction. The source of this sequence is a man aged 18-30 years in good health.

CDR3 in DNA: TGTGCCAGTCTGGGGATGTGGAGCAATCAGCCCCAGCATTTT. Its translation is CASLGMWSNQPQHF. The chain is built from TRBV19 and TRBJ1-5; unclear D gene. Germline lookup yields CDR1 LNHDA and CDR2 SQIVND (reference sequence). V shed 8 bases and J shed 1 base, with 12 bases lying between them. The CDR3 is made up of 14 amino acids.